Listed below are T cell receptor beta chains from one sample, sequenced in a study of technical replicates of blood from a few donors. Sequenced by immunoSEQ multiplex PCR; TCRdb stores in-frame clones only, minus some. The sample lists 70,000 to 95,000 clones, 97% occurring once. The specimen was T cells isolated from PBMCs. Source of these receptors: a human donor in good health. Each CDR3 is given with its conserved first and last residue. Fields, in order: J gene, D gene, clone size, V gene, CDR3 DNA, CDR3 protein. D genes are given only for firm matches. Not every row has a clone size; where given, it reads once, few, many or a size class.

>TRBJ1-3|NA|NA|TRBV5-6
TGTGCCAGCAGCTTACAGGGACCCGCTGGAAACACCATATATTTT
CASSLQGPAGNTIYF
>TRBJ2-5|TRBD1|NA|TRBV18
TGTGCCAGCTCACTCCGGACAGGGCCGTACCAAGAGACCCAGTACTTC
CASSLRTGPYQETQYF
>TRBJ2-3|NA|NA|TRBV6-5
TGTGCCAGCAGTTACGAGGGGGGGGCGGGAGATACGCAGTATTTT
CASSYEGGAGDTQYF
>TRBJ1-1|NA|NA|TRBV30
TGTGCCTGGAGTACCGGGATTGAAGCTTTCTTT
CAWSTGIEAFF
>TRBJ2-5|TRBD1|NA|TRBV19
TGTGCCAGTTCGACAGGGGGTGAGACCCAGTACTTC
CASSTGGETQYF
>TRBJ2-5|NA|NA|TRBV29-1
TGCAGCGCGCAACAGGGTAGAGAGACCCAGTACTTC
CSAQQGRETQYF
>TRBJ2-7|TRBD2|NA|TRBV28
TGTGCCAGCAGTTCTACCTGGCCTAGCGGGAGATCCGAGCAGTACTTC
CASSSTWPSGRSEQYF
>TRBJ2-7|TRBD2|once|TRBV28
TGTGCCAGCAGTTCTCAGGGAGGGCCCAAAATTGAGTACTTC
CASSSQGGPKIEYF
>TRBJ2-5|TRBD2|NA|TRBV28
TGTGCCAGCAGTTTACGGGAGGGAGAGACCCAGTACTTC
CASSLREGETQYF
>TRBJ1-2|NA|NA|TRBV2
TGTGCCAGCACTTACAGCGACGGGGGGGGCTACACCTTC
CASTYSDGGGYTF
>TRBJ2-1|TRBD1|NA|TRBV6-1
TGTGCCAGCAGTGCCACCAGACAGGGGGCCCACAATGAGCAGTTCTTC
CASSATRQGAHNEQFF
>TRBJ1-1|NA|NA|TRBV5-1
TGCGCCAGCAGCTTGGAGGGTACAGGGAACACTGAAGCTTTCTTT
CASSLEGTGNTEAFF
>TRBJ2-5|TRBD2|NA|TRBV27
TGTGCCAGCAGTTCAGTAGGACTAGCGGGACAAGAGACCCAGTACTTC
CASSSVGLAGQETQYF
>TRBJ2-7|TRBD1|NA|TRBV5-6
TGTGCCAGCAGGGACAGGGTGGGTGAGCAGTACTTC
CASRDRVGEQYF
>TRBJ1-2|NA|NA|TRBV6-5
TGTGCCAGCAAGGGGGTTTATGGCTACACCTTC
CASKGVYGYTF
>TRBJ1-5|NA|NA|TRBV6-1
TGTGCCAGCAGCCCAGGGGAGTTGGGCAATCAGCCCCAGCATTTT
CASSPGELGNQPQHF
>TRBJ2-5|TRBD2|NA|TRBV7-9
TGTGCCAGCAGCTTAATTGCGGGGGACGGGGAGACCCAGTACTTC
CASSLIAGDGETQYF
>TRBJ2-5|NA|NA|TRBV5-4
TGTGCCAGCAGCCCAAACCCTGGCCAGGGGGGTCAAGAGACCCAGTACTTC
CASSPNPGQGGQETQYF
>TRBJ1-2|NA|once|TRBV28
TGTGCCAGCAGCTTAGCAGGGACTGATGGCTACACCTTC
CASSLAGTDGYTF
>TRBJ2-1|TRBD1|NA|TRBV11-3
TGTGCCAGCAGCCCCGGGACAGAAAAATACAATGAGCAGTTCTTC
CASSPGTEKYNEQFF
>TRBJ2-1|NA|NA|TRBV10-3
TGTGCCATCAGTGACAGTCGTGGGAGCATCTATGAGCAGTTCTTC
CAISDSRGSIYEQFF
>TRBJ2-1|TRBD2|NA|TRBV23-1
TGCGCCAGCAAATCAATCGGGGGACTAGCGTGCTACAATGAGCAGTTCTTC
CASKSIGGLACYNEQFF
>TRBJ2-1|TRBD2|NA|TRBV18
TGTGCCAGCTCACCACTAGCGGGGGCTAACAATGAGCAGTTCTTC
CASSPLAGANNEQFF
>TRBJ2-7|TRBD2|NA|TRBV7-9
TGTGCCAGCAGCCCCTGGGCGGGAGGCAAGGAGCAGTACTTC
CASSPWAGGKEQYF
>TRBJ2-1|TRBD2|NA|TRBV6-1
TGTGCCAGCAGTGAGGAGACTAGCGGAAACAATGAGCAGTTCTTC
CASSEETSGNNEQFF
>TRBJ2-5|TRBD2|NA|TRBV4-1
TGCGCCAGCAGCCTCGACCGGGGGGACGCGGAGACCCAGTACTTC
CASSLDRGDAETQYF
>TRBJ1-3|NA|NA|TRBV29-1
TGCAGCGTTATCGCTAACTCTGGAAACACCATATATTTT
CSVIANSGNTIYF
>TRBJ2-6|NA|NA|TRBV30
TGTGCCACCTCCGGGGTCTCTGGGGCCAACGTCCTGACTTTC
CATSGVSGANVLTF
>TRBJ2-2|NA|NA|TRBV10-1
TGCGCCAGCAGCGTCTTGTCGGCGGGGACCGGGGAGCTGTTTTTT
CASSVLSAGTGELFF
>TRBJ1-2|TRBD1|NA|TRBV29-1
TGCAGCGTTGACCGGACAGGGATAACTAACTATGGCTACACCTTC
CSVDRTGITNYGYTF
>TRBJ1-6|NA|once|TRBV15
TGTGCCACCAGCAGAGATAGGGGACCCCTCCACTTT
CATSRDRGPLHF
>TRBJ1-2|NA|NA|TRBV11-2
TGTGCCAGCAGGCAAGATTCCGCGGGGTTTCTCTACACCTTC
CASRQDSAGFLYTF
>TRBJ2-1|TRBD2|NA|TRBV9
TGTGCCAGCAGCGGACTAGCGGGGGGGCCGGTGGATGAGCAGTTCTTC
CASSGLAGGPVDEQFF
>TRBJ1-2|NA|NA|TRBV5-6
TGTGCCAGCAGCTTGTATCATGGCTACACCTTC
CASSLYHGYTF
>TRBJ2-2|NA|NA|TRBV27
TGTGCCAGCACCCCCCAGGAGAACACCGGGGAGCTGTTTTTT
CASTPQENTGELFF
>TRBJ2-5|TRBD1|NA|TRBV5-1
TGCGCCAGCAGCGAGGGAACGACAGGGAGCCAGACCCAGTACTTC
CASSEGTTGSQTQYF
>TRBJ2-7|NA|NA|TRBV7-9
TGTGCCAGCAGCTTATTCGTGACGTCGTACGGGGAGTCCTACGAGCAGTACTTC
CASSLFVTSYGESYEQYF
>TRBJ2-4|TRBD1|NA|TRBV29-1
TGCAGCGTTGAAGACCGGGACAGGGCCAAAAACATTCAGTACTTC
CSVEDRDRAKNIQYF
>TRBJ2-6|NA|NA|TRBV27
TGTGCCATTCAGTCTGGGGCCAACGTCCTGACTTTC
CAIQSGANVLTF
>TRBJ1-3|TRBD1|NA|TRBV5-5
TGTGCCAGCAGCTCCCCCGGACAGGGGTTCCCTGGAAACACCATATATTTT
CASSSPGQGFPGNTIYF
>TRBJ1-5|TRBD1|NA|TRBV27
TGTGCCATGACGGGGACAGGAGGTCTGCATTTT
CAMTGTGGLHF
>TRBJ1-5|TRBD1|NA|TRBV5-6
TGTGCCAGCAGCTACACAGGGGGCCCGGGGCAGCCCCAGCATTTT
CASSYTGGPGQPQHF
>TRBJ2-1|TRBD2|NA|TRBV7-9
TGTGCCAGCAGCTTAGATGCCGGCGGGGGGGCTTACAATGAGCAGTTCTTC
CASSLDAGGGAYNEQFF
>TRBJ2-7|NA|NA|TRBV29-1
TGCAGCGTTGTGACTCCTGAAGGGGGTTACGAGCAGTACTTC
CSVVTPEGGYEQYF
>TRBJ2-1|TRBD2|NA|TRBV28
TGTGCCAGCAGTAAGGGACTAGCGGACAATGAGCAGTTCTTC
CASSKGLADNEQFF
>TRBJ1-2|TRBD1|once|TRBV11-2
TGTGCCAGCAGCCTAGTGGGGACAGACTATGGCTACACCTTC
CASSLVGTDYGYTF
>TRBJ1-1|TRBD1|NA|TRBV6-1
TGTGCCAGCCGCGGGACAGGGACATCTTATGAAGCTTTCTTT
CASRGTGTSYEAFF
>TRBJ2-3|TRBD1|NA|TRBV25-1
TGTGCCAGCAGTCGGACAGGGCATAGCGCAGATACGCAGTATTTT
CASSRTGHSADTQYF